This T cell receptor beta chain was obtained from a study of cytomegalovirus exposure and HLA in healthy donors (dated by TCRdb to 2015 to 2018). Describing the broader study: An earlier analysis of fewer than 750 of the donors reported over 250 Gb of sequence data and around 120 million unique TCR beta sequences obtained from some 200 million T cells. Approximately 310 gigabases of sequencing data and tens of millions of unique TCR sequences were included in an early release covering roughly 600 HLA-typed donors. Of the roughly 400 genotyped donors, 70% to 90% were placed in the genetic ancestry cluster associated with self-reported Caucasian donors. The aim of the study was to test whether cataloging public T cell receptors could identify signatures of past pathogen exposure. Using immunosequencing, the study profiled T cell repertoires from 640 or so subjects and related those repertoires to cytomegalovirus serostatus. Besides the first cohort of 500 to 700 subjects, a separate validation cohort made up of roughly 120 different subjects was used. To predict cytomegalovirus infection status, the study combined high-throughput TCR immunosequencing, statistical association of individual TCRs with disease status, and machine learning. A later analysis re-examined previously published TCR beta repertoires from over 500 donors and added high-resolution HLA genotyping to investigate patterns of TCR occurrence. Rather than drawing on any new phenotypic data, the later analysis identified candidate immune exposures from TCR beta sequences and the way those sequences occurred across donors. An earlier analysis of 587 of the donors used high-throughput TCR beta sequencing to judge whether each TCR beta V gene segment behaved as functional or pseudogenic. Donor age, sex, ethnicity and CMV serostatus were collected together with the repertoire data. In a later genetic analysis, genome-wide SNP genotypes for about 60% of the 666 donors were used, and that subset was treated as a discovery cohort. Every repertoire in the discovery cohort had been generated on one and the same sequencing platform. Class I and class II HLA loci were covered by the typing at four-digit resolution. Typing coverage differed by locus: A, B, C, DRB1 and DQB1 were typed in about 629-630 donors, DQA1 in 500 to 550, DPA1 in approximately 600, and DPB1 in approximately 450. A few DR-DQ haplotypes were treated as single units for association and clustering because of strong linkage in the cohort. Among about 360 genotyped donors of the cohort, an average of roughly 240,000 unique TCR beta nucleotide sequences were sequenced per donor, roughly 18% of them non-productive.

The CDR1 and CDR2 encoded by the germline V gene are WSHSY and SAAADI. The CDR3 starts with the cysteine, ends with the phenylalanine, and has 16 residues. Only CDR3 DNA remains: 48 bases, in frame from the first base. V is clipped by 5 bases and J by 8 bases, and the sequence between their germline boundaries is 21 bases long. As to this clone: The antigen it recognizes is unknown. Base quality data are lacking; no much larger clone is found one base away.

Library prep was done by the immunoSEQ multiplex PCR assay. For the multiplex PCR, a mixture combining 60 forward primers for TCR Vbeta segments and 13 reverse primers for TCR Jbeta segments was used. The CDR3 region of rearranged TCR beta genes was amplified from genomic DNA with a multiplex PCR assay. On the Illumina HiSeq System, the amplified TCR beta libraries were sequenced as 87-base-pair reads. Concerning the study's data processing: A later analysis counted tens of millions of unique TCR beta chains across the 666 repertoires, and 9 million to 14 million of these chains were shared by at least two donors. Raw reads were error-corrected and collapsed into unique sequences by a nearest-neighbor algorithm in which closely related sequences were merged to remove PCR and sequencing errors. CDR3 sequences were aligned to IMGT reference sequences to assign V, D and J gene segments. For a sequence to be retained, a match of at least six nucleotides was required to both a V gene segment and a J gene segment. Rearrangements were called productive when the CDR3 lacked stop codons and stayed in frame with V and J; all others were non-productive. CDR3 was defined by IMGT convention, running from the second conserved V-encoded cysteine to the conserved J-encoded phenylalanine. The earlier analysis of approximately 500 of the donors excluded sequences that lacked an unambiguous match to a single V gene segment. An earlier analysis of a few hundred of the donors classified V segments as functional when productive rearrangements were above 56.7% and as segregating when the standard deviation between donors was above 5%. A statistical classification framework was built for diagnosing cytomegalovirus status from the catalog of TCR beta chain sequences. A later analysis assigned V and J genes by comparing TCR nucleotide sequences with IMGT/GENE-DB human TR gene sequences. A later analysis assigned CDR3 sequences and most-parsimonious VDJ recombination scenarios with the TCRdist pipeline. In a later analysis, each TCR beta chain was defined by its CDR3 amino acid sequence together with its V-gene family, and reads without a unique V-gene family were excluded. In a later analysis, 550 to 650 highly shared, low-generation-probability nucleotide sequences were removed to address suspected cross-contamination and a sequencing artifact. In a later analysis, a clonal expansion index for each public chain was calculated from normalized within-repertoire ranks of inferred template counts. A later analysis computed generation probabilities with a VDJ recombination model fitted to out-of-frame rearrangements, and checked the results against IGoR. A later analysis scored TCR-TCR, TCR-HLA and TCR-CMV co-occurrence with hypergeometric tests, applying a repertoire-size bias correction to TCR pairs. In a later analysis, false discovery rates were estimated by permuting HLA or CMV assignments 20 times. In a later analysis, co-occurring TCRs were grouped with DBSCAN, and TCRdist sequence similarity was added when clustering was performed within HLA-allele-positive subsets. For co-occurrence clustering, repertoires with fewer than 30,000 or more than 120,000 public chains were excluded, along with five or six repertoires with anomalous nucleotide sharing. In its TCRdb copy, this immuneACCESS table keeps in-frame sequences only and misses some clones. Where compared with another copy, unresolved V genes explain less than half of these, and the others have no known cause. V and J calls and clone size are as listed in that table; D and trimming were resolved from the DNA. Within this sample are around 150,000 clones, with around 79% of them counted one time only. The top ten clonotypes cover more than 4% of the sample.

Study-wide findings and limitations: Linkage disequilibrium might explain the correlated functional status among segregating V segments, but an unknown experimental factor could not be ruled out. A cluster of highly shared sequence variants was judged likely to be a technical artifact of the sequencing pipeline. In this cohort, only TCR beta chains were sequenced, and detectable features were limited by the absence of alpha or paired-chain data. In a later analysis, the rate of TCR association differed among HLA loci, with DRB1 alleles having the most associated TCRs and HLA-C alleles having the fewest. A few of the identified cytomegalovirus-associated TCR beta chains were confirmed in vitro to be specific for cytomegalovirus antigens. Compared with the 666-donor mean, donors in an Asian-associated ancestry cluster had fewer N-insertions in productive TCRs, according to a later genetic analysis. In the study, 164 TCR beta chains were listed as associated with cytomegalovirus. Most TCR sequences were seen in very few donors, while some public TCRs were found in many individuals. CMV serostatus was the only immune exposure information available for the cohort. In a later analysis, HLA-associated TCR beta chains were found to be more clonally expanded and to have lower generation probabilities than equally common non-associated chains. Because counts were too low, roughly 16 rarely observed V segments, including chromosome 9 orphons, were left out of the earlier analysis of some 640 of the donors. According to a later analysis, parvovirus B19, influenza, CMV and Epstein-Barr virus appeared linked to several top co-occurrence clusters. An association between a missense DCLRE1C variant and V-gene and J-gene trimming of TCR beta chains was found in a later genetic analysis and replicated in an independent cohort. A further reported finding was that TCR beta sequences accurately predicted the HLA-A and HLA-B alleles for most subjects in the first cohort. The authors suggested that the approach could potentially be generalized to other disease states and immunological phenotypes. The classifier was reported to diagnose cytomegalovirus status with high specificity and sensitivity in both the original cohort and the validation cohort. Sequencing depth was assumed to be roughly uniform across donors in the presence/absence analyses, though that assumption may not hold. Broadly in line with IMGT annotations, most TCR beta V segments showed up in productive rearrangements about 90% or about 30% of the time in an earlier analysis of approximately 640 of the donors. Most CMV-associated TCR beta chains appeared to be HLA-restricted in a later analysis, and the HLA associations seemed to be driven largely by CMV exposure. At a false discovery rate of 0.05, a later analysis linked around 15,000 TCR beta sequences to specific HLA alleles. When HLA alleles, especially DR and DQ, strongly co-occurred, attributing TCR associations to individual alleles was difficult. The 87-base-pair reads could not distinguish some IMGT-functional V segments, including TRBV6-2 and TRBV6-3, so those segments were excluded. Because some donors lacked HLA typing at each locus, the association tests relied only on the typed subset.

The cohort comprised 666 healthy bone marrow donors. At the time of sampling, every cohort member was nominally healthy, though immune exposures that went unrecorded were likely present. The donor tested CMV seronegative and was one of the 352 seronegative cohort members. Every donor gave a peripheral blood sample, and the peripheral blood mononuclear cells from that sample were used for TCR beta sequencing. Genomic DNA extraction from the blood cell samples was performed with the Qiagen DNeasy Blood Extraction Kit. The V and J segments used are TRBV10-2 and TRBJ1-4, with an unclear D gene assignment. The clonotype originates from a man aged 40-49 years in good health and CMV-seronegative. What was sequenced was PBMCs. The CDR3: CASSRNRPQVGEKLFF. The DNA sequence reads TGCGCCAGCAGTCGTAACAGACCCCAGGTTGGCGAAAAACTGTTTTTT.